This T cell receptor beta chain was found in a study of T cell clonality in common variable immunodeficiency. Study outcomes and limitations: Fewer deletions and N-nucleotide insertions were reportedly seen in common variable immunodeficiency TCR beta sequences.

V was pared by 6 bases and J by 7 bases, with 10 bases of the junction left unmatched. The germline gives CDR1 MNHEY, CDR2 SVGEGT. The CDR3 spans 14 residues. Of note for this clone: Its antigen is unidentified. The read ends 3 residues before the CDR3 terminus; that terminus is restored from the germline J gene.

Sequencing used immunoSEQ multiplex PCR; TCRdb keeps in-frame clones, though not all of them. The repertoire consists of 11,000 to 15,000 clones, none detected only once. The sequencing sample was made of peripheral blood mononuclear cells. The J gene is TRBJ2-5, the V gene TRBV6-2 or TRBV6-3; 8 bases map to TRBD1. This TCR derives from a human donor with common variable immunodeficiency. The CDR3 reads CASRPRTGSGTQYF. The part of the CDR3 DNA that was read is TGTGCCAGCAGACCAAGGACAGGGTCCGGGACC.